This TCR beta chain was sequenced during a study of T cell changes during pregnancy in multiple sclerosis. Only in-frame clones appear in the TCRdb table, and some are missing; sequencing was by immunoSEQ multiplex PCR. The sample holds about 56,000 clones, around nine tenths seen once. In the case of this clone: A junction end diverges from the germline sequence, so it may reflect a read error.

This CDR3 comprises 15 residues. Germline V gene sequence: CDR1 MNHEY, CDR2 SVGAGI. The sequencing here drew on CD4+ T cells from peripheral blood mononuclear cells, taken in the third trimester of pregnancy. The rearrangement links TRBV6-5 to TRBJ1-1, with D maybe TRBD1 (6 bases). The receptor was derived from a female donor with multiple sclerosis, enrolled in a pregnancy study. CDR3 sequence reads: CASRYSGQFNTEAFF. The DNA for the CDR3 is TGTGCCAGCAGATACTCTGGACAGTTCAACACTGAAGCTTTCTTT.